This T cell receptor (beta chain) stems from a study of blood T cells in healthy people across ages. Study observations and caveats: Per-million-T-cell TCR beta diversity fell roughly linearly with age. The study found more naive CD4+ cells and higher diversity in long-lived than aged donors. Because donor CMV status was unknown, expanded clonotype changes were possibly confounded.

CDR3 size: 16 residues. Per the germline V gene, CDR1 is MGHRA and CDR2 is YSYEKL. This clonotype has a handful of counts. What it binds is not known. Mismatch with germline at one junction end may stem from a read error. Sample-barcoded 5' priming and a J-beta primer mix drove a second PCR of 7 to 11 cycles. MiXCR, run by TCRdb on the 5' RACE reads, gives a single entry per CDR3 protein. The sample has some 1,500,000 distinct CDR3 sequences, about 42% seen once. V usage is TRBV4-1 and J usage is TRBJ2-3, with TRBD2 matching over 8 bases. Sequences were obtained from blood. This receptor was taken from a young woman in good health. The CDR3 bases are TGCACCAGCAGCCAGTCCCCGGCGGGGGGAACATATACGCAGTATTTT. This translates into CTSSQSPAGGTYTQYF.